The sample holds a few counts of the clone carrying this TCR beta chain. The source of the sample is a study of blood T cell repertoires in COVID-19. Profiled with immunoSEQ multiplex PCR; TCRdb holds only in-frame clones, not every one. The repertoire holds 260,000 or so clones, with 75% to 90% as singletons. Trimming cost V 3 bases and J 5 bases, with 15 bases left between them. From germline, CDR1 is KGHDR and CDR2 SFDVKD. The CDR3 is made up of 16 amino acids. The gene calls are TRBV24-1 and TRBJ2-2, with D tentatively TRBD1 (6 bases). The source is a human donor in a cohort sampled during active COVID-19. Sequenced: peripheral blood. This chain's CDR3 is CATSDTGTRETGELFF. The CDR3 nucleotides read TGTGCCACCAGTGATACAGGGACGAGAGAGACCGGGGAGCTGTTTTTT.